One T cell receptor (beta chain) is described in this entry. In its sample, this clone was seen a few times. The specificity of this receptor is unknown. No qualities accompany the bases; no much larger clone lies one base away. These data are taken from a study of blood T cell repertoires in COVID-19 (dated by TCRdb to the early 2020s). About the investigation overall: Samples covering the acute and convalescent phases of COVID-19 were provided by collaborators in the United States, Italy and Spain. The material from the prospective study consisted of cDNA or gDNA derived from T cells, B-cell-depleted T cells, or PBMCs. Sample metadata almost always included a de-identified subject ID, COVID-19 status, age in years and sex. Where HLA class I and class II types were available, the types were taken from metadata supplied by the sample provider, not from assay-based typing. Samples were obtained from the ongoing ImmuneRACE study (first 160 participants) and from 950 to 1,500 subjects provided by 6 global collaborators. Subjects who had been exposed to COVID-19, were actively infected with it, or had recovered from it provided the deeply sampled blood TCRbeta repertoires that made up the dataset. The repertoires were released in a freely available public database meant as a resource for research on the immune response to SARS-CoV-2.

The collaborating institutions used their own protocols to collect whole blood in K2EDTA tubes. For TCRbeta analysis, collaborators shipped samples as frozen whole blood, isolated PBMCs, or DNA extracted from either of those sample types. General findings and caveats noted by the study authors: The quantity of clinical and demographic metadata differed by source and by participant and was supplied without curation.

TCRbeta CDR3 regions were amplified from genomic DNA using the immunoSEQ Assay, a bias-controlled multiplex PCR. The published analysis was carried out like this. The number of nucleated cells in each sample was estimated by amplification of reference gene primers within the assay. To quantify the absolute abundance of each unique TCRbeta CDR3 rearrangement, sequence reads were collapsed and filtered. For each sample, productive Simpson clonality was calculated by taking the square root of Simpson's diversity index across productive rearrangements. This immuneACCESS table, as held by TCRdb, lists in-frame sequences with V and J called but not all clones. Of the missing ones, under half trace to an unresolved V gene in checked studies; the others have no known cause. V and J calls and clone size are given by that table; D and trimming were obtained from the DNA. The sample table holds approximately 100,000 clones, of which around 84% were seen once. The ten largest clones take up about 2% of the sample.

The germline V gene yields MDHEN for CDR1 and SYDVKM for CDR2. Trimming takes 4 bases off V and 2 bases off J; junction bases not matched to a gene: 6. The CDR3 measures 15 amino acids from cysteine to phenylalanine. Only the CDR3 region is kept as DNA, spanning 45 bases read in frame from base 1. The sample consisted of peripheral blood. The chain is assembled from TRBV28 and TRBJ2-7, with 9 bases in between that match TRBD1. This receptor was taken from a human donor in a cohort sampled during active COVID-19. The CDR3 protein sequence reads: CASSSWTGVTYEQYF. In nucleotides, the sequence is TGTGCCAGCAGTTCCTGGACAGGGGTAACCTACGAGCAGTACTTC.